The entry below gives a single T cell receptor (beta chain) sequence along with its context. Its antigen remains unidentified. V gave up 1 base and J gave up 6 bases; unmatched junction bases: 8. Germline CDR1 and CDR2: SGHTA and FQGNSA. This CDR3 is 15 amino acids long. This record belongs to a study of cytomegalovirus exposure and HLA in healthy donors. Overall study results and limits: In a later analysis, most CMV-associated TCR beta chains appeared HLA-restricted. Associated with HLA alleles at 0.05 false discovery rate in a later analysis were some 18,000 TCR beta sequences.

With 60 Vbeta and 13 Jbeta primers, the PCR was carried out. Assay: immunoSEQ multiplex PCR; the TCRdb copy retains only in-frame clones and omits some. The table lists roughly 100,000 clones, approximately 84% of them singletons, with around 5.1% in the top ten. The rearrangement joins TRBV7-2 to TRBJ2-7; the match to TRBD2 covers 8 bases. Sequencing used PBMCs. The TCR sequence derives from a male donor in good health and CMV-seronegative. The DNA for the CDR3 is TGTGCCAGCAGCTTAGTGGCTAGCGGGTCGGGCGAGCAGTACTTC. It encodes CASSLVASGSGEQYF.